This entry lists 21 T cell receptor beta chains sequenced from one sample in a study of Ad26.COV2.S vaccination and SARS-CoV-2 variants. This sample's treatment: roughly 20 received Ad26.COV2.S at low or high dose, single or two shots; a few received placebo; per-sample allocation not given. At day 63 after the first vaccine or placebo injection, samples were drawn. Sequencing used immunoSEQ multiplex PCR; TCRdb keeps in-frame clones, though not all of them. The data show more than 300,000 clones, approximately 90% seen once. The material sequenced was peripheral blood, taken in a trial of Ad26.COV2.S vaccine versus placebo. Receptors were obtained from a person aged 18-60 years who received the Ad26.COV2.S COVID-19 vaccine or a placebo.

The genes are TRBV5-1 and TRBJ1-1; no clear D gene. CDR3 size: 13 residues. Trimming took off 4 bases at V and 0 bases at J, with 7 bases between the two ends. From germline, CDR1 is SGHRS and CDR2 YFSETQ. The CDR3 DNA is TGCGCCAGCAGCCGCAGGTTGAACACTGAAGCTTTCTTT. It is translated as CASSRRLNTEAFF.

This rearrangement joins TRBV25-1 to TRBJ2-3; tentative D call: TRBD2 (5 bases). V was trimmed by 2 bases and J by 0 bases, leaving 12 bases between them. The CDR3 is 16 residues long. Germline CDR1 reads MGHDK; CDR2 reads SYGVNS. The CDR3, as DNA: TGTGCCAGCAGTGAAAGAGGGTACGGAAGCACAGATACGCAGTATTTT. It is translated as CASSERGYGSTDTQYF.

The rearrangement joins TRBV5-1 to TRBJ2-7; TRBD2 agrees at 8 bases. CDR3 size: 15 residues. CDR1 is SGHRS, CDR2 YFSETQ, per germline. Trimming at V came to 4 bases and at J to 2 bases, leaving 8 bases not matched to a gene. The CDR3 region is CASSPSGGLPYEQYF. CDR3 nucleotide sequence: TGCGCCAGCAGCCCGAGCGGGGGCTTACCCTACGAGCAGTACTTC.

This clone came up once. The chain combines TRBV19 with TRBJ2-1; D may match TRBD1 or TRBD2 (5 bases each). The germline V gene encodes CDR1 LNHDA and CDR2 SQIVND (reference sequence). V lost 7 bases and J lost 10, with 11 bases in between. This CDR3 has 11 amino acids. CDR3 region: CASTYGTEQFF. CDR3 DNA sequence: TGTGCCAGTACCTATGGGACCGAGCAGTTCTTC.

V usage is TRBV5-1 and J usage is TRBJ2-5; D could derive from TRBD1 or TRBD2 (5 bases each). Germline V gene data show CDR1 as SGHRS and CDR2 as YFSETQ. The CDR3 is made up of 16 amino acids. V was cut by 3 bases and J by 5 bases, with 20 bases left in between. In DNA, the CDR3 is TGCGCCAGCAGCTCCGTATCCCTTGAATGGGGGGAGACCCAGTACTTC. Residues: CASSSVSLEWGETQYF. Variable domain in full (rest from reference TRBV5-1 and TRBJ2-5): KAGVTQTPRYLIKTRGQQVTLSCSPISGHRSVSWYQQTPGQGLQFLFEYFSETQRNKGNFPGRFSGRQFSNSRSEMNVSTLELGDSALYLCASSSVSLEWGETQYFGPGTRLLVL.

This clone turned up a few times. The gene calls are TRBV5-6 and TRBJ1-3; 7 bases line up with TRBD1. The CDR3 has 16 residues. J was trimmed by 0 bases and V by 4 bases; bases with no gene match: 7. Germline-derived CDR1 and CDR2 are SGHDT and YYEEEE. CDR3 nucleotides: TGTGCCAGCAGCGGATTAGGGGGCTACTCTGGAAACACCATATATTTT. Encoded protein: CASSGLGGYSGNTIYF.

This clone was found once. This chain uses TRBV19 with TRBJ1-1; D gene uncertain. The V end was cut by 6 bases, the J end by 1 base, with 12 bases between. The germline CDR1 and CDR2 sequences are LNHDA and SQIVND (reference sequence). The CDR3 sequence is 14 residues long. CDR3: CASSHGRPNTEAFF. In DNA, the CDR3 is TGTGCCAGTAGCCACGGACGGCCGAACACTGAAGCTTTCTTT. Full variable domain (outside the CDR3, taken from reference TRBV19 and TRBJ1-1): DGGITQSPKYLFRKEGQNVTLSCEQNLNHDAMYWYRQDPGQGLRLIYYSQIVNDFQKGDIAEGYSVSREKKESFPLTVTSAQKNPTAFYLCASSHGRPNTEAFFGQGTRLTVV.

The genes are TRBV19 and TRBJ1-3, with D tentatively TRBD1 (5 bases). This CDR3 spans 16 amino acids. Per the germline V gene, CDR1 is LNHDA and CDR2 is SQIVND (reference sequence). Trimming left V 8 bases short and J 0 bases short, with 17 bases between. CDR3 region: CASSARRGFSGNTIYF. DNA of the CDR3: TGTGCCAGTTCCGCCCGACGGGGGTTCTCTGGAAACACCATATATTTT.

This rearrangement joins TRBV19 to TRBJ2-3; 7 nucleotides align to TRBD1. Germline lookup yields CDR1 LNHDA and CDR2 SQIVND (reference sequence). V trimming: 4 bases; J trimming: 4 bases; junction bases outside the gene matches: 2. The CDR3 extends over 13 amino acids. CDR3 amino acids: CASSKGQADTQYF. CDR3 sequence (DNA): TGTGCCAGTAGTAAAGGACAGGCAGATACGCAGTATTTT.

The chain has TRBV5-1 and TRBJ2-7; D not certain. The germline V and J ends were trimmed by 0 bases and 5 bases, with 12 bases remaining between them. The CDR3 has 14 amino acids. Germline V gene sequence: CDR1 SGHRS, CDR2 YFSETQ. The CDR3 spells CASSLVGLRDEQYF. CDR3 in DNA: TGCGCCAGCAGCTTGGTGGGTTTAAGGGACGAGCAGTACTTC.

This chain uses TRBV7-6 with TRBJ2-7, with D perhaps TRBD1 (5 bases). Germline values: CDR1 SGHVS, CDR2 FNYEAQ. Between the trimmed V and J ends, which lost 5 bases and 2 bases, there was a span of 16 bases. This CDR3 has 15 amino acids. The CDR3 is CASSPELGDAYEQYF. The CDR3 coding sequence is TGTGCCAGCAGCCCAGAATTAGGGGATGCCTACGAGCAGTACTTC.

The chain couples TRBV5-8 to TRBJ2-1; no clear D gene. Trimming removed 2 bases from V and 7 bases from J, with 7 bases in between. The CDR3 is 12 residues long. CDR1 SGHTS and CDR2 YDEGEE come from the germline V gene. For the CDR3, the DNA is TGTGCCAGCAGCTTAGTACGGAATGAGCAGTTCTTC. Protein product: CASSLVRNEQFF.

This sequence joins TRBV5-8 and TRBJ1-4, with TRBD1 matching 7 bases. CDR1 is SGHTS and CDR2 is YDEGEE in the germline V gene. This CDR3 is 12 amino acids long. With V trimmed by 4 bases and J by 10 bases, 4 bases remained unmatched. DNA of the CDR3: TGTGCCAGCAGCGACAGGGTAGGAAAACTGTTTTTT. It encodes CASSDRVGKLFF.

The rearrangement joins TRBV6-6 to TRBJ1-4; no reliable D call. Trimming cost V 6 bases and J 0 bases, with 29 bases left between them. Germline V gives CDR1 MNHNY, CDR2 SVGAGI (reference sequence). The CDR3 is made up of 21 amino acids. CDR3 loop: CASSHDLRPGIKHATNEKLFF. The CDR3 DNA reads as TGTGCCAGCAGCCATGACCTCAGGCCCGGAATTAAACATGCAACTAATGAAAAACTGTTTTTT.

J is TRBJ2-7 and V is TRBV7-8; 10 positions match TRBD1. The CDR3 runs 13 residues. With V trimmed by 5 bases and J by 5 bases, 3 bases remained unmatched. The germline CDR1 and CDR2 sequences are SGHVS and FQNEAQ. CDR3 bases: TGTGCCAGCAGCCCAGGGACAGGGGACGAGCAGTACTTC. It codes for CASSPGTGDEQYF.

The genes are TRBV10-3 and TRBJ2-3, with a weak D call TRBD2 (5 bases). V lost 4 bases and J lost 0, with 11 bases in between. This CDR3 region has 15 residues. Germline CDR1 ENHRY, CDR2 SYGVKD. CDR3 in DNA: TGTGCCATCAGTGGGGGAGCAACTAGCACAGATACGCAGTATTTT. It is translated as CAISGGATSTDTQYF.

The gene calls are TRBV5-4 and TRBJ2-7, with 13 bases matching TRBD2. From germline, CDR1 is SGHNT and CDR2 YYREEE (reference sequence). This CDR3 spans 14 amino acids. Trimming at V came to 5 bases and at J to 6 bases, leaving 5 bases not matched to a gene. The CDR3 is CASSPGTSGTEQYF. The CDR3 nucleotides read TGTGCCAGCAGTCCCGGGACTAGCGGGACCGAGCAGTACTTC.

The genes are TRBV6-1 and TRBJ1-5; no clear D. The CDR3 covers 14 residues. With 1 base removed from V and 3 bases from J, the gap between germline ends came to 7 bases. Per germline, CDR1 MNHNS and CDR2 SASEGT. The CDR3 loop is CASSEVGTNQPQHF. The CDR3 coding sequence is TGTGCCAGCAGTGAAGTGGGCACCAATCAGCCCCAGCATTTT.

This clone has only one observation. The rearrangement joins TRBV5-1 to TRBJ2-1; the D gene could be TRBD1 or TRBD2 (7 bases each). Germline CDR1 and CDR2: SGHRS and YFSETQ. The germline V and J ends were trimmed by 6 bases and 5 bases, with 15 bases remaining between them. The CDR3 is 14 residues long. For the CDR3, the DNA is TGCGCCAGCACCAAGCAGGGGGGGAACAATGAGCAGTTCTTC. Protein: CASTKQGGNNEQFF.

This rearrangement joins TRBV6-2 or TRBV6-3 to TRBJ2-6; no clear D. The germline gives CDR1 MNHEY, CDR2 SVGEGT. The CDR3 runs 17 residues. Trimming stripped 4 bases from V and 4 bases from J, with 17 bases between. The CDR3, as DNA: TGTGCCAGCAGTTCGCAGGACCCAGCGAAAGGGGCCAACGTCCTGACTTTC. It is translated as CASSSQDPAKGANVLTF.

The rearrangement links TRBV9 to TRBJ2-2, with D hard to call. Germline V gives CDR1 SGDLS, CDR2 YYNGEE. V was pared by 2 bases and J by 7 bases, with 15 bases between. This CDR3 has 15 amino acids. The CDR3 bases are TGTGCCAGCAGCGTTGCGTCAGGTGGTGGCGGGGAGCTGTTTTTT. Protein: CASSVASGGGGELFF.